Presented here are 30 T cell receptor beta chains from one specimen sequenced in a study of blood T cell repertoires in COVID-19. Using immunoSEQ multiplex PCR, the repertoire was profiled, and TCRdb retains in-frame clones only, with some absent. The repertoire holds 150,000 or so clones, with around four fifths as singletons. The sample was peripheral blood. These receptors all stem from a middle-aged woman with active or convalescent COVID-19.

The V gene is TRBV4-3, the J gene TRBJ1-1; perhaps TRBD1 as D (5 bases). V lost 0 bases and J 0 bases, leaving 11 bases between the germline ends. The CDR3 covers 16 residues. CDR1 and CDR2 from the germline V gene are LGHNA and YSLEER. CDR3 sequence (DNA): TGCGCCAGCAGCCAAGACCGACAGATTATGAACACTGAAGCTTTCTTT. Translated: CASSQDRQIMNTEAFF.

The chain links TRBV19 to TRBJ1-1, with 9 nucleotides matching TRBD1. V dropped 8 bases and J dropped 3; count of bases not matched to a gene: 10. Germline values: CDR1 LNHDA, CDR2 SQIVND (reference sequence). The CDR3 extends over 15 amino acids. The CDR3 DNA follows: TGTGCCAGTGGGGACCGGGACAGGGTATACACTGAAGCTTTCTTT. Translation gives CASGDRDRVYTEAFF.

There are a few counts of this clone. V is TRBV28 and J is TRBJ1-2, with 7 bases identical to TRBD1. The CDR3 sequence is 15 residues long. Unmatched junction bases numbered 9, after V lost 8 bases and J lost 0 bases. Germline V gene data show CDR1 as MDHEN and CDR2 as SYDVKM. The CDR3: CASATTGSSNYGYTF. The CDR3 nucleotides read TGTGCCAGCGCGACGACAGGGTCTTCTAACTATGGCTACACCTTC.

This CDR3 reads CASSQRPTWTSGGLTDTQYF. The CDR3 DNA is TGTGCCAGCAGCCAAAGGCCAACTTGGACTAGCGGGGGACTCACAGATACGCAGTATTTT. The rearrangement uses TRBV3-1 (or the pseudogene TRBV3-2) and TRBJ2-3, with 13 positions matching TRBD2. The CDR3 is 20 amino acids. The trim removed 2 bases at V and 2 bases at J, leaving 13 bases unmatched. Germline V gene data show CDR1 as LGHDT and CDR2 as YNNKEL (reference sequence).

This clone occurred a few times. The chain has TRBV10-1 and TRBJ2-2; tentatively, D is TRBD1 (6 bases). The germline CDR1 and CDR2 sequences are WNHNN and SYGVQD (reference sequence). With 8 bases removed from V and 4 bases from J, the gap between germline ends came to 14 bases. This CDR3 is built from 14 residues. The CDR3 nucleotides are TGCGCCAGCGTGGGGACACTGTCCACCGGGGAGCTGTTTTTT. As protein: CASVGTLSTGELFF.

This chain links TRBV28 with TRBJ2-5, with TRBD2 matching 7 bases. CDR3 size: 14 residues. Looked up from germline, CDR1 is MDHEN and CDR2 is SYDVKM. The ends lost 6 bases at V and 4 bases at J; junction bases unmatched: 8. CDR3 protein: CASSLSGDIETQYF. The DNA for the CDR3 is TGTGCCAGCAGCTTAAGCGGGGATATAGAGACCCAGTACTTC.

This chain uses TRBV11-2 with TRBJ1-1, with 9 positions matching TRBD1. The CDR3 has 13 amino acids. Germline V gene lookup returns CDR1 SGHAT and CDR2 FQNNGV. With V trimmed by 5 bases and J by 6 bases, 4 bases remained unmatched. The CDR3 nucleotides read TGTGCCAGCAGCAGCCGACAGGGGGCTGAAGCTTTCTTT. Translated: CASSSRQGAEAFF.

This clone is a singleton in its sample. The chain combines TRBV29-1 with TRBJ1-3; 7 positions agree with TRBD1. V trimming: 6 bases; J trimming: 0 bases; junction bases outside the gene matches: 2. Germline V gives CDR1 SQVTM, CDR2 ANQGSEA. The CDR3 runs 13 residues. The DNA for the CDR3 is TGCAGCGTCGGACAGGTCTCTGGAAACACCATATATTTT. It is translated as CSVGQVSGNTIYF.

The chain is built from TRBV11-3 and TRBJ1-3; D is possibly TRBD1 (6 bases). The germline V gene has CDR1 SGHNT and CDR2 YENEEA. Between the trimmed V and J ends, which lost 4 bases and 0 bases, there was a span of 10 bases. The CDR3 contains 15 residues. CDR3: CASSSGASSGNTIYF. The CDR3 DNA is TGTGCCAGCAGCTCAGGGGCCAGCTCTGGAAACACCATATATTTT.

V usage is TRBV5-1 and J usage is TRBJ2-1, with a tentative D call TRBD1 (5 bases). V lost 0 bases and J lost 0, with 7 bases in between. Per the germline V gene, CDR1 is SGHRS and CDR2 is YFSETQ. The CDR3 length is 15 residues. CDR3 sequence reads: CASSLDRSSYNEQFF. CDR3 nucleotide sequence: TGCGCCAGCAGCTTGGACAGGAGCTCCTACAATGAGCAGTTCTTC.

The rearrangement uses TRBV19 and TRBJ1-2, with no clear D. Trimming stripped 0 bases from V and 0 bases from J, with 14 bases between. The CDR3 loop spans 17 amino acids. The germline V gene encodes CDR1 LNHDA and CDR2 SQIVND (reference sequence). The CDR3 sequence is CASSIDRGGGPNYGYTF. CDR3 bases: TGTGCCAGTAGTATAGATCGAGGAGGCGGTCCTAACTATGGCTACACCTTC.

In regard to this clone: At one boundary the junction diverges from the germline segment, which might be a read error. This chain connects TRBV15 to TRBJ2-7; the match to TRBD2 covers 9 bases. This CDR3 region has 13 residues. The germline CDR1 and CDR2 sequences are LNHNV and YYDKDF (reference sequence). DNA of the CDR3: TGTGCCACCAGCAGAGATCAACTAGCGGGCGCGAACTTC. Amino acid sequence: CATSRDQLAGANF.

The V and J genes are TRBV19 and TRBJ1-5; 7 bases align to TRBD1. V gave up 1 base and J gave up 2 bases; unmatched junction bases: 2. The CDR3 is 15 amino acids. The germline V gene has CDR1 LNHDA and CDR2 SQIVND (reference sequence). CDR3 in amino acids: CASSIGGGRNQPQHF. In DNA form, the CDR3 reads TGTGCCAGTAGTATAGGAGGGGGCCGCAATCAGCCCCAGCATTTT.

The chain joins TRBV11-2 to TRBJ1-1, with D possibly TRBD1 on 5 matching bases. There are 13 residues in the CDR3. With 1 base removed from V and 6 bases from J, the gap between germline ends came to 9 bases. Germline loops: CDR1 SGHAT, CDR2 FQNNGV. CDR3 region: CASSLAPGAEAFF. CDR3 DNA: TGTGCCAGCAGCTTAGCACCGGGGGCTGAAGCTTTCTTT. Combining the CDR3 with reference TRBV11-2 and TRBJ1-1 gives the whole variable domain EAGVAQSPRYKIIEKRQSVAFWCNPISGHATLYWYQQILGQGPKLLIQFQNNGVVDDSQLPKDRFSAERLKGVDSTLKIQPAKLEDSAVYLCASSLAPGAEAFFGQGTRLTVV.

This chain uses TRBV24-1 with TRBJ1-2; unclear D gene. Germline-derived CDR1 and CDR2 are KGHDR and SFDVKD. The CDR3 is 14 residues long. V shed 0 bases and J shed 2 bases, with 6 bases lying between them. The CDR3 region is CATSDLTRNYGYTF. In nucleotides, the CDR3 is TGTGCCACCAGTGATTTGACCCGGAACTATGGCTACACCTTC.

The chain combines TRBV28 with TRBJ1-3; 7 nucleotides match TRBD1. Germline V gene data show CDR1 as MDHEN and CDR2 as SYDVKM. CDR3 length: 15 residues. J gave up 0 bases and V 5 bases, and 4 bases lay outside the gene matches. The CDR3 sequence: CASSNTGASGNTIYF. CDR3 nucleotides: TGTGCCAGCAGTAATACAGGGGCCTCTGGAAACACCATATATTTT.

The chain combines TRBV4-3 with TRBJ2-2; D perhaps matches TRBD2 (5 bases). This CDR3 has 17 residues. CDR1 is LGHNA, CDR2 YSLEER, per germline. The ends were cut back, 2 bases at V and 4 bases at J, with 17 bases in the middle. CDR3 sequence reads: CASSQTLAGGPTGELFF. The CDR3 DNA follows: TGCGCCAGCAGCCAAACCCTGGCAGGCGGGCCCACCGGGGAGCTGTTTTTT.

V is TRBV5-1 and J is TRBJ2-7; 9 nucleotides line up with TRBD1. The germline gives CDR1 SGHRS, CDR2 YFSETQ. V shed 4 bases and J 3 bases; nucleotides not matched to a gene: 8. The CDR3 covers 15 residues. This CDR3 reads CASSPGQGPVYEQYF. The CDR3 DNA follows: TGCGCCAGCAGCCCCGGACAGGGGCCCGTCTACGAGCAGTACTTC.

This clone was counted once. The gene calls are TRBV6-5 and TRBJ1-2, with TRBD1 matching 10 bases. V gave up 6 bases and J gave up 8 bases; unmatched junction bases: 9. The CDR3 consists of 14 residues. Germline V gene data show CDR1 as MNHEY and CDR2 as SVGAGI. CDR3 in amino acids: CASRAGTGVRGYTF. CDR3 sequence (DNA): TGTGCCAGCAGGGCCGGGACAGGGGTTAGGGGCTACACCTTC.

The chain carries TRBV30 and TRBJ2-7, with a weak D call TRBD2 (7 bases). V shed 1 base and J shed 3 bases, with 13 bases lying between them. The length of the CDR3 is 14 residues. CDR1 GTSNPN and CDR2 SVGIG come from the germline V gene (reference sequence). CDR3 amino acids: CAWSAGGGHYEQYF. DNA for the CDR3: TGTGCCTGGAGTGCTGGGGGGGGCCACTACGAGCAGTACTTC.

This clone came up once. This chain links TRBV30 with TRBJ1-2, with D perhaps TRBD1 (5 bases). V lost 3 bases and J 5 bases, leaving 10 bases between the germline ends. This CDR3 comprises 12 residues. The germline gives CDR1 GTSNPN, CDR2 SVGIG (reference sequence). Here the CDR3 DNA reads TGTGCCTGGAGCATTTCAGGGTATGGCTACACCTTC. Its translation: CAWSISGYGYTF.

CDR3 protein: CASSVDPGTSGGPQHF. In DNA, the CDR3 is TGTGCCAGCAGCGTAGATCCTGGGACTTCGGGGGGGCCCCAGCATTTT. V is TRBV9 and J is TRBJ1-5, with D perhaps TRBD1 (5 bases). CDR1 is SGDLS and CDR2 is YYNGEE in the germline V gene. The CDR3 extends over 16 amino acids. V lost 0 bases to trimming and J lost 9 bases, with 19 bases between them.

CDR3: CASSRDLYSNQPQHF. CDR3 nucleotide sequence: TGTGCCAGCAGCCGGGACTTATATAGCAATCAGCCCCAGCATTTT. The chain links TRBV7-2 to TRBJ1-5; perhaps TRBD1 as D (5 bases). The ends were cut back, 5 bases at V and 0 bases at J, with 11 bases in the middle. Germline-derived CDR1 and CDR2 are SGHTA and FQGNSA. This CDR3 is built from 15 residues.

This chain links TRBV28 with TRBJ1-3; D perhaps matches TRBD1 (6 bases). V lost 2 bases and J 0 bases, leaving 11 bases between the germline ends. There are 16 residues in the CDR3. The germline V gene encodes CDR1 MDHEN and CDR2 SYDVKM. The CDR3 coding sequence is TGTGCCAGCAGTTTAGTCAGGGGTTTCTCTGGAAACACCATATATTTT. The encoded protein is CASSLVRGFSGNTIYF.

The rearrangement uses TRBV7-2 and TRBJ2-3; possibly TRBD2 for D (7 bases). The V end was cut by 3 bases, the J end by 1 base, with 14 bases between. CDR3 length: 16 residues. Germline V CDR1 and CDR2: SGHTA, FQGNSA. The CDR3 reads CASSFEGGLGTDTQYF. CDR3 nucleotide sequence: TGTGCCAGCAGCTTTGAGGGGGGGCTTGGCACAGATACGCAGTATTTT.

This rearrangement joins TRBV7-8 to TRBJ2-3; TRBD2 might be the D (6 bases). This CDR3 comprises 17 residues. Trimming took 5 bases from V and 1 from J, leaving 19 bases between them. Per germline, CDR1 SGHVS and CDR2 FQNEAQ. As DNA, the CDR3 is TGTGCCAGCAGCCCTACCCCCCGGGGGTGGGGCACAGATACGCAGTATTTT. Its protein product is CASSPTPRGWGTDTQYF.

The chain couples TRBV7-8 to TRBJ2-1; the match to TRBD1 covers 7 bases. V trimming: 5 bases; J trimming: 7 bases; junction bases outside the gene matches: 17. CDR3 length: 17 residues. CDR1 is SGHVS, CDR2 FQNEAQ, per germline. Here the CDR3 reads CASSPQARGLLLNEQFF. Here the CDR3 DNA reads TGTGCCAGCAGCCCCCAAGCAAGGGGGCTTTTATTGAATGAGCAGTTCTTC.

This clone was counted a single time. The CDR3 here is CASSDPRDRGNSPLHF. CDR3 DNA sequence: TGTGCCAGCAGTGACCCCCGGGACAGGGGCAATTCACCCCTCCACTTT. The rearrangement joins TRBV2 to TRBJ1-6, with 10 bases identical to TRBD1. Germline values: CDR1 SNHLY, CDR2 FYNNEI. The J segment lost 7 bases and the V segment lost 3 bases, leaving 6 bases of the junction unmatched. The CDR3 sequence is 16 residues long. The full variable domain, its missing parts supplied by reference TRBV2 and TRBJ1-6, is EPEVTQTPSHQVTQMGQEVILRCVPISNHLYFYWYRQILGQKVEFLVSFYNNEISEKSEIFDDQFSVERPDGSNFTLKIRSTKLEDSAMYFCASSDPRDRGNSPLHFGNGTRLTVT.

V and J are TRBV4-1 and TRBJ1-2; a weak D match, TRBD1 (5 bases). This CDR3 contains 13 residues. Trimming pared 5 bases from V and 5 bases from J, leaving 12 bases between. Germline V gene data show CDR1 as MGHRA and CDR2 as YSYEKL. Here the CDR3 reads CASSAPQGYGYTF. The CDR3 bases are TGCGCCAGCAGCGCTCCGCAGGGATATGGCTACACCTTC.

The CDR3: CASSVGSKETQYF. DNA of the CDR3: TGTGCCAGCAGCGTCGGGAGTAAAGAGACCCAGTACTTC. The chain combines TRBV11-2 with TRBJ2-5, with D perhaps matching TRBD2 (6 bases). The CDR3 loop spans 13 amino acids. Germline-derived CDR1 and CDR2 are SGHAT and FQNNGV. V lost 5 bases to trimming and J lost 3 bases, with 10 bases between them.